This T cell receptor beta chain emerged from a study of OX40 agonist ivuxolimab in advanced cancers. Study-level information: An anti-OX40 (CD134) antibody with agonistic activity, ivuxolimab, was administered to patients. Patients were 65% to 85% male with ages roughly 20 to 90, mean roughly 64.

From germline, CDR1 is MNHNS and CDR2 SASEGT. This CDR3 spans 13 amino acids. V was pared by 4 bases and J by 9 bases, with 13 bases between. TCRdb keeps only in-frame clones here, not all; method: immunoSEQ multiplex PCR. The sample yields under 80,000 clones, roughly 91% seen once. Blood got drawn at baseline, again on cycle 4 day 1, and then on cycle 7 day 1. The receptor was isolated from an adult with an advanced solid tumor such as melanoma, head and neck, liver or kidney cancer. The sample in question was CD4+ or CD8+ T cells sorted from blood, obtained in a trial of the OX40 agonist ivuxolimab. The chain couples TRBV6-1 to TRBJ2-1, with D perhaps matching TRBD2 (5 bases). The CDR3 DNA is TGTGCCAGCAGTGGGCCTCAACGGGGTGAGCAGTTCTTC. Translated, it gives CASSGPQRGEQFF.